The 8 T cell receptor beta chains in this list originate from one sample, sequenced in a study of cytomegalovirus exposure and HLA in healthy donors. Using immunoSEQ multiplex PCR, the repertoire was profiled, and TCRdb retains in-frame clones only, with some absent. Of about 120,000 clones listed, approximately 88% were seen once; the top ten hold about 6%. Sequencing was performed on PBMCs. The receptors here all came from a woman younger than 35 in good health and CMV-seropositive.

The chain couples TRBV9 to TRBJ2-3, with TRBD1 matching 8 bases. The length of the CDR3 is 14 residues. The V segment lost 3 bases and the J segment 5 bases; nucleotides outside the gene matches: 5. Germline lookup yields CDR1 SGDLS and CDR2 YYNGEE. The CDR3 coding sequence is TGTGCCAGCAGCGCACAGGGGGTGGGAGATACGCAGTATTTT. As protein: CASSAQGVGDTQYF.

The rearrangement joins TRBV2 to TRBJ1-1, with TRBD1 matching over 9 bases. This CDR3 contains 17 residues. J was trimmed by 3 bases and V by 6 bases; bases with no gene match: 14. Germline values: CDR1 SNHLY, CDR2 FYNNEI. The CDR3 nucleotides are TGTGCCAGCAGCGAGTACTCCTGGGACAGGGTGGACACTGAAGCTTTCTTT. Its translation: CASSEYSWDRVDTEAFF.

The chain links TRBV7-2 to TRBJ2-7, with 8 bases identical to TRBD2. The germline CDR1 and CDR2 sequences are SGHTA and FQGNSA. V was pared by 5 bases and J by 3 bases, with 9 bases of the junction left unmatched. The CDR3 is made up of 15 amino acids. As DNA, the CDR3 is TGTGCCAGCAGCACAGCAGGCGGGAGGATCTACGAGCAGTACTTC. Its protein is CASSTAGGRIYEQYF.

The chain is built from TRBV5-6 and TRBJ2-3; D gene unclear. Germline CDR1 SGHDT, CDR2 YYEEEE. This CDR3 has 13 residues. Trimming left V 4 bases short and J 7 bases short, with 13 bases between. This chain's CDR3 is CASSLRHDNTQYF. CDR3 nucleotide sequence: TGTGCCAGCAGCCTCCGACACGATAATACGCAGTATTTT.

The rearrangement uses TRBV15 and TRBJ2-7, with TRBD1 matching over 8 bases. The CDR3 is 15 amino acids. The trim removed 1 base at V and 1 base at J, leaving 3 bases unmatched. CDR1 and CDR2 from the germline V gene are LNHNV and YYDKDF (reference sequence). CDR3: CATSRGGTGSYEQYF. CDR3 sequence (DNA): TGTGCCACCAGCAGAGGGGGGACAGGTTCCTACGAGCAGTACTTC. Variable domain in full (rest from reference TRBV15 and TRBJ2-7): DAMVIQNPRYQVTQFGKPVTLSCSQTLNHNVMYWYQQKSSQAPKLLFHYYDKDFNNEADTPDNFQSRRPNTSFCFLDIRSPGLGDTAMYLCATSRGGTGSYEQYFGPGTRLTVT.

The chain couples TRBV27 to TRBJ1-5; D gene uncertain. The CDR3 consists of 13 residues. Germline values: CDR1 MNHEY, CDR2 SMNVEV (reference sequence). V was shortened by 4 bases and J by 2 bases, with 6 bases between the two germline ends. CDR3: CASSSRGNQPQHF. The CDR3, as DNA: TGTGCCAGCAGTTCGCGGGGCAATCAGCCCCAGCATTTT.

The chain joins TRBV2 to TRBJ2-3; no clear D gene. The V gene lost 7 bases and the J gene lost 2 bases, with 13 bases spanning the gap. This CDR3 has 14 amino acids. From germline, CDR1 is SNHLY and CDR2 FYNNEI. CDR3 protein: CASKSVPPTDTQYF. The DNA for the CDR3 is TGTGCCAGCAAATCGGTTCCCCCCACAGATACGCAGTATTTT.

The rearrangement joins TRBV30 to TRBJ1-1, with D unclear. The CDR3 contains 12 residues. V was clipped by 0 bases and J by 4 bases, with 6 bases between them. CDR1 is GTSNPN and CDR2 is SVGIG in the germline V gene (reference sequence). This CDR3 reads CAWSVRSTEAFF. As DNA, the CDR3 is TGTGCCTGGAGTGTTCGTTCCACTGAAGCTTTCTTT.